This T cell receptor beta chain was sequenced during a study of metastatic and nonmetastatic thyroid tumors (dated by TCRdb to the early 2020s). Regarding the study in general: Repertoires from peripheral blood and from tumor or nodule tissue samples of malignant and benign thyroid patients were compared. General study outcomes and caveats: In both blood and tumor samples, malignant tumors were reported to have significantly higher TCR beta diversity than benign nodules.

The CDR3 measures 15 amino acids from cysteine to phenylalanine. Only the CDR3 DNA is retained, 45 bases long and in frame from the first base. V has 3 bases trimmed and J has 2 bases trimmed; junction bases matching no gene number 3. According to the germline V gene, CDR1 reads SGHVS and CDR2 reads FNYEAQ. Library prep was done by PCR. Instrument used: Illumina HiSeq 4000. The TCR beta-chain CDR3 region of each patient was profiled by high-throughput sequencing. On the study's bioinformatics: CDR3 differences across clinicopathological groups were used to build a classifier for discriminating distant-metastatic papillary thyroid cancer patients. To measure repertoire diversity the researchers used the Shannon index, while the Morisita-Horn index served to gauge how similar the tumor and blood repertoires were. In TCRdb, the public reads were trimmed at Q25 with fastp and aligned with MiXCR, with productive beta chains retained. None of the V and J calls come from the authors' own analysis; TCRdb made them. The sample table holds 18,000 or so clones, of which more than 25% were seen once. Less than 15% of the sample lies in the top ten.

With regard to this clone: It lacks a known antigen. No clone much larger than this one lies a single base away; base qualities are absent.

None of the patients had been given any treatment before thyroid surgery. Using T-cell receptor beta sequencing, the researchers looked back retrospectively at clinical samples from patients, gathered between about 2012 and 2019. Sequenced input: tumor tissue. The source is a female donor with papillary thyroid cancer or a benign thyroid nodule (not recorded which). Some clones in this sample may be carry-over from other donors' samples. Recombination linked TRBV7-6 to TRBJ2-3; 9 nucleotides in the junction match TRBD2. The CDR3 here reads CASSFRGRDTDTQYF. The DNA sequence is TGTGCCAGCAGCTTTCGCGGGAGGGACACAGATACGCAGTATTTT.